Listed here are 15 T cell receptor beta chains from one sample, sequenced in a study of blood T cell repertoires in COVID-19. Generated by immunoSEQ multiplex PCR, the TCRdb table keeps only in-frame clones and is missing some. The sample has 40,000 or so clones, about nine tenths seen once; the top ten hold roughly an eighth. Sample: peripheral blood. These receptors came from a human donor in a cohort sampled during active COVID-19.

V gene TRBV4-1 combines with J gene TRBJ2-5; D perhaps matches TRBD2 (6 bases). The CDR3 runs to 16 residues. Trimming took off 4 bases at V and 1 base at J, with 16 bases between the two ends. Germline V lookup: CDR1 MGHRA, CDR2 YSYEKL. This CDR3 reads CASSRGLMGGQETQYF. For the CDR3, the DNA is TGCGCCAGCAGCCGAGGTTTGATGGGAGGCCAAGAGACCCAGTACTTC.

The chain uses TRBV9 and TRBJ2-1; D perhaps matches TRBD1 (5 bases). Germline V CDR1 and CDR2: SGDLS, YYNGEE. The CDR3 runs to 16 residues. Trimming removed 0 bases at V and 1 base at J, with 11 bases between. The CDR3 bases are TGTGCCAGCAGCGTAGGAAGCAGGGATTCCTACAATGAGCAGTTCTTC. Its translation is CASSVGSRDSYNEQFF. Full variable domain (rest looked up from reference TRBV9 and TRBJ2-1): DSGVTQTPKHLITATGQRVTLRCSPRSGDLSVYWYQQSLDQGLQFLIQYYNGEERAKGNILERFSAQQFPDLHSELNLSSLELGDSALYFCASSVGSRDSYNEQFFGPGTRLTVL.

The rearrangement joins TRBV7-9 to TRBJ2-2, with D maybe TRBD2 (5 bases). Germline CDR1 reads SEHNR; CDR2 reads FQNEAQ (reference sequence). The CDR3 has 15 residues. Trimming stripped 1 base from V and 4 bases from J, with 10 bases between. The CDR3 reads CASSLGYRGTGELFF. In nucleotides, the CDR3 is TGTGCCAGCAGCTTAGGCTATCGGGGCACCGGGGAGCTGTTTTTT. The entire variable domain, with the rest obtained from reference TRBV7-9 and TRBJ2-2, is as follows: DTGVSQNPRHKITKRGQNVTFRCDPISEHNRLYWYRQTLGQGPEFLTYFQNEAQLEKSRLLSDRFSAERPKGSFSTLEIQRTEQGDSAMYLCASSLGYRGTGELFFGEGSRLTVL.

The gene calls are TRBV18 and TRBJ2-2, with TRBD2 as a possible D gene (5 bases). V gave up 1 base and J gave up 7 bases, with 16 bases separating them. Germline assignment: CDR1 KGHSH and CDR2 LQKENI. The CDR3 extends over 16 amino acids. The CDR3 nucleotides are TGTGCCAGCTCACCACGGAGCATGGGAACTAGCGGGGAGCTGTTTTTT. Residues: CASSPRSMGTSGELFF.

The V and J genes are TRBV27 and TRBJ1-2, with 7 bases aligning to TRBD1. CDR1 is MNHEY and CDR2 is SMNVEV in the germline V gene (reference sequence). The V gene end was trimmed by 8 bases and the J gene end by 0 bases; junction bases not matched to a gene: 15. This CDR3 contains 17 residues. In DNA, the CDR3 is TGTGCCAGCGGAGGAAGCTGGGACAGCCAAGCTAACTATGGCTACACCTTC. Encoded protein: CASGGSWDSQANYGYTF.

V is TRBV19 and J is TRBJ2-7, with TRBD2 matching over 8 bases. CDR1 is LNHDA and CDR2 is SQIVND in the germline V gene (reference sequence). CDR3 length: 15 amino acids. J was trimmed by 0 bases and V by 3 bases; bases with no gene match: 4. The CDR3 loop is CASSMIAGSSYEQYF. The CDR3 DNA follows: TGTGCCAGTAGTATGATAGCGGGGAGCTCCTACGAGCAGTACTTC. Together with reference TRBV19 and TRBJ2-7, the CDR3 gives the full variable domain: DGGITQSPKYLFRKEGQNVTLSCEQNLNHDAMYWYRQDPGQGLRLIYYSQIVNDFQKGDIAEGYSVSREKKESFPLTVTSAQKNPTAFYLCASSMIAGSSYEQYFGPGTRLTVT.

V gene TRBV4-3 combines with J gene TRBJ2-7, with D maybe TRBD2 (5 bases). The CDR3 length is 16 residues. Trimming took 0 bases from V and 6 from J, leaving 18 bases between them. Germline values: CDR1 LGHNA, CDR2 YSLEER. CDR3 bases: TGCGCCAGCAGCCAAGATGCGGGTCTCCCCCCGGGCGAGCAGTACTTC. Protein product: CASSQDAGLPPGEQYF.

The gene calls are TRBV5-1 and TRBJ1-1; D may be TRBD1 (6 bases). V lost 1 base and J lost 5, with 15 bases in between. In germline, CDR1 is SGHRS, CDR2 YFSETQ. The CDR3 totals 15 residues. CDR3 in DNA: TGCGCCAGCAGCTTGTCGGGCAGGGGAGGGACTGAAGCTTTCTTT. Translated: CASSLSGRGGTEAFF.

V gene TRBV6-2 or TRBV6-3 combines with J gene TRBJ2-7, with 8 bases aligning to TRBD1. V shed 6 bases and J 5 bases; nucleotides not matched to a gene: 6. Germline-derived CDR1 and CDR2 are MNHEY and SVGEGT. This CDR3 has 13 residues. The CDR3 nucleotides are TGTGCCAGCAGCAGGACAGGGAGCAACGAGCAGTACTTC. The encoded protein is CASSRTGSNEQYF.

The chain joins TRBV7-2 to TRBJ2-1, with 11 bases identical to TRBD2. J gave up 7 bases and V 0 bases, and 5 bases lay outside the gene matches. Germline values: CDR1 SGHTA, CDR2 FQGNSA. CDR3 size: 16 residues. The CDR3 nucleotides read TGTGCCAGCAGCTTAGCGCCTAGCGGGGGGCAAAATGAGCAGTTCTTC. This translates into CASSLAPSGGQNEQFF.

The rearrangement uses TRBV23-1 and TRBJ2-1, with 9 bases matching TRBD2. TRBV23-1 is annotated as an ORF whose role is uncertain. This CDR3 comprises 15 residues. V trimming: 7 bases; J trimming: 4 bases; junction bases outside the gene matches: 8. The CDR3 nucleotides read TGCGCCAGCACCCGAGCGGGGGGACCATACAATGAGCAGTTCTTC. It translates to CASTRAGGPYNEQFF.

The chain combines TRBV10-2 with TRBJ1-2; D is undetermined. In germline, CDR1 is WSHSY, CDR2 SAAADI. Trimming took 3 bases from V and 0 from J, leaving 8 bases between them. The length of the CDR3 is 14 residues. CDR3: CASSEQPANYGYTF. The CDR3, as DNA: TGCGCCAGCAGTGAACAGCCAGCTAACTATGGCTACACCTTC.

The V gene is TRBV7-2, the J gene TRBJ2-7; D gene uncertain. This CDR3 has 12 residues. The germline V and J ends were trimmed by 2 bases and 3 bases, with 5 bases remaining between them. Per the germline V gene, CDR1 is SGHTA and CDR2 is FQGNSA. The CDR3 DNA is TGTGCCAGCAGCTTATCAGTCTACGAGCAGTACTTC. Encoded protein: CASSLSVYEQYF.

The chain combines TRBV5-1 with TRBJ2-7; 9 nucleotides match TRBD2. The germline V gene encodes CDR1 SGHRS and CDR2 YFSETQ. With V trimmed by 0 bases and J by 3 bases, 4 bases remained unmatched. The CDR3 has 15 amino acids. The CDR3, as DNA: TGCGCCAGCAGCTTGGCTAGCGGGGCAATCTACGAGCAGTACTTC. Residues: CASSLASGAIYEQYF.

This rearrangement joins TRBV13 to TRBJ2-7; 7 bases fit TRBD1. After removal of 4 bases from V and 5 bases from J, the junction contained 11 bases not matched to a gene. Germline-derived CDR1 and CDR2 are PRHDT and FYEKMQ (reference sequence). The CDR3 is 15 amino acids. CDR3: CASSSPPTGTHEQYF. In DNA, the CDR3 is TGTGCCAGCAGCTCACCTCCGACAGGGACCCACGAGCAGTACTTC.